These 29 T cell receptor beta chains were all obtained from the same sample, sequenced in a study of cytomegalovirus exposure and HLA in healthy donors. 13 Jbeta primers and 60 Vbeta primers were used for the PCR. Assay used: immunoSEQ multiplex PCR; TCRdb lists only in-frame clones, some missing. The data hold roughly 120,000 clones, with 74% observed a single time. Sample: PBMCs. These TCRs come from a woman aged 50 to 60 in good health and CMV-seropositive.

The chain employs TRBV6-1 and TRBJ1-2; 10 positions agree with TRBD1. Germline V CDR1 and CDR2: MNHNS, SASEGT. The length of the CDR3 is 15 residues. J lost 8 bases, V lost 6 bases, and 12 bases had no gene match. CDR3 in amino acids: CASSYGTGVFGGYTF. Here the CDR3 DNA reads TGTGCCAGCAGCTATGGGACAGGGGTTTTTGGCGGCTACACCTTC.

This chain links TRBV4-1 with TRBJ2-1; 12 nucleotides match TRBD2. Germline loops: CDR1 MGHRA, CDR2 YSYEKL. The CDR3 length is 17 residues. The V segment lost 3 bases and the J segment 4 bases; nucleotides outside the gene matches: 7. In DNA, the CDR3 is TGCGCCAGCAGCCAGTCTAGCGGGGGGGCAGGGTACAATGAGCAGTTCTTC. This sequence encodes CASSQSSGGAGYNEQFF.

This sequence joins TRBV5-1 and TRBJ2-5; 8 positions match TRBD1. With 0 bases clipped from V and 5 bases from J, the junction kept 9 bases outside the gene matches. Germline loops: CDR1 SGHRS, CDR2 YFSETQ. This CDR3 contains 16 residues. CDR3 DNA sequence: TGCGCCAGCAGCTTGGCAGGCAGGGGGCGCGAGGAGACCCAGTACTTC. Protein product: CASSLAGRGREETQYF.

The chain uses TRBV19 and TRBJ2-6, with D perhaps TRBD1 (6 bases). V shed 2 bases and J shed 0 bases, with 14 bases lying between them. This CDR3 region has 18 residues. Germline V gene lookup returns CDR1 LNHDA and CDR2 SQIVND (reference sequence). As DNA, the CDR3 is TGTGCCAGTAGTATAAGGACAGCGAGGTACTCTGGGGCCAACGTCCTGACTTTC. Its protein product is CASSIRTARYSGANVLTF. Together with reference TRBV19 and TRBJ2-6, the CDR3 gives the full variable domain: DGGITQSPKYLFRKEGQNVTLSCEQNLNHDAMYWYRQDPGQGLRLIYYSQIVNDFQKGDIAEGYSVSREKKESFPLTVTSAQKNPTAFYLCASSIRTARYSGANVLTFGAGSRLTVL.

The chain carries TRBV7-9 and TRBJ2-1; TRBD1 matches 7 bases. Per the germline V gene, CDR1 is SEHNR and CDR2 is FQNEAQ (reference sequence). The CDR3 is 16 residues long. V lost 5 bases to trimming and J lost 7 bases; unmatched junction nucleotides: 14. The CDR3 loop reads CASSGRGDRASNEQFF. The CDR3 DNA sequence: TGTGCCAGCAGCGGCAGAGGTGACAGGGCCTCGAATGAGCAGTTCTTC.

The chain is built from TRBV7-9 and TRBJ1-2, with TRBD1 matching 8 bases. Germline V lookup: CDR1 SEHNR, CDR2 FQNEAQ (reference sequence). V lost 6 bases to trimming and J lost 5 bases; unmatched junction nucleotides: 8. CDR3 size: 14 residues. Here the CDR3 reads CASSPGGAYYGYTF. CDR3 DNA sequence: TGTGCCAGCAGTCCAGGGGGCGCTTATTATGGCTACACCTTC.

CDR3 sequence reads: CSVAIQETYEQYF. DNA of the CDR3: TGCAGCGTTGCCATACAGGAAACCTACGAGCAGTACTTC. The chain employs TRBV29-1 and TRBJ2-7; maybe TRBD1 (5 bases). Germline V gives CDR1 SQVTM, CDR2 ANQGSEA. The CDR3 length is 13 residues. With 4 bases removed from V and 2 bases from J, the gap between germline ends came to 12 bases.

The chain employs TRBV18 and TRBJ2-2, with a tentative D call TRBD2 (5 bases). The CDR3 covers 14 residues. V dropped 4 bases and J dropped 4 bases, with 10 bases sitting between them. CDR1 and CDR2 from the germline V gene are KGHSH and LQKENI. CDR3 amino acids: CASSLGLLTGELFF. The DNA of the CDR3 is TGTGCCAGCTCACTTGGACTGCTCACCGGGGAGCTGTTTTTT.

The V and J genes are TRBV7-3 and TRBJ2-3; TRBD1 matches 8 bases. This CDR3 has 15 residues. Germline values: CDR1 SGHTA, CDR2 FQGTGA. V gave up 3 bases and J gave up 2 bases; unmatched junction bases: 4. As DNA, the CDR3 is TGTGCCAGCAGCTTTGACAGGGGATTCACAGATACGCAGTATTTT. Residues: CASSFDRGFTDTQYF. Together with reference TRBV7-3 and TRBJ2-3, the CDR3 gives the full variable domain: GAGVSQTPSNKVTEKGKYVELRCDPISGHTALYWYRQSLGQGPEFLIYFQGTGAADDSGLPNDRFFAVRPEGSVSTLKIQRTERGDSAVYLCASSFDRGFTDTQYFGPGTRLTVL.

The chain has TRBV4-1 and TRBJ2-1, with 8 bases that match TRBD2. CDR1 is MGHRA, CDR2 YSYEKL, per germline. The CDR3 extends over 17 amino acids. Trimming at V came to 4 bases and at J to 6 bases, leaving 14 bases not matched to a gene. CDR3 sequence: CASSPRVESGGGNEQFF. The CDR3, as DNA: TGCGCCAGCAGCCCTAGAGTGGAGAGCGGGGGAGGCAATGAGCAGTTCTTC.

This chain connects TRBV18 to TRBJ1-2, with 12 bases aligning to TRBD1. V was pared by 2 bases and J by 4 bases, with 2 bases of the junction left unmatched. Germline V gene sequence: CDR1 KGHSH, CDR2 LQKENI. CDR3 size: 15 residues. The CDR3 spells CASSPGTGGSYGYTF. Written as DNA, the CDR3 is TGTGCCAGCTCACCAGGGACAGGGGGCAGCTATGGCTACACCTTC.

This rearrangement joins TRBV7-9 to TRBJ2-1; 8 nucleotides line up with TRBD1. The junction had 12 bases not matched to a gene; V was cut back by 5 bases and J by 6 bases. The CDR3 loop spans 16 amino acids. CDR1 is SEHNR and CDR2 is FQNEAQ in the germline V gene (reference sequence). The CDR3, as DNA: TGTGCCAGCAGCCCGATTGGGACAGGAACTTCCAATGAGCAGTTCTTC. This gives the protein CASSPIGTGTSNEQFF.

CDR3 nucleotides: TGTGCCAGCAGCTTGGTAGCCGGAAGCTCTGGAAACACCATATATTTT. It yields the protein CASSLVAGSSGNTIYF. The chain uses TRBV5-4 and TRBJ1-3; D ambiguous. Per germline, CDR1 SGHNT and CDR2 YYREEE (reference sequence). The V end was cut by 0 bases, the J end by 0 bases, with 10 bases between. The CDR3 extends over 16 amino acids.

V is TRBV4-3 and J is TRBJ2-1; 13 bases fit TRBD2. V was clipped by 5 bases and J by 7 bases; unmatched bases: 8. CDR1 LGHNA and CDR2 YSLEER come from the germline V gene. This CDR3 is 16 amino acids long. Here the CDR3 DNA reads TGCGCCAGCAGCAAAACTAGCGGGGGGGGTTGGAATGAGCAGTTCTTC. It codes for CASSKTSGGGWNEQFF.

CDR3 nucleotides: TGTGCCAGCAGCCAGGGGGCGGATACGCAGTATTTT. Amino acids: CASSQGADTQYF. The V call is TRBV6-5, the J call TRBJ2-3; TRBD1 aligns across 8 bases. The junction had 2 bases not matched to a gene; V was cut back by 6 bases and J by 6 bases. The germline CDR1 and CDR2 sequences are MNHEY and SVGAGI. The CDR3 contains 12 residues.

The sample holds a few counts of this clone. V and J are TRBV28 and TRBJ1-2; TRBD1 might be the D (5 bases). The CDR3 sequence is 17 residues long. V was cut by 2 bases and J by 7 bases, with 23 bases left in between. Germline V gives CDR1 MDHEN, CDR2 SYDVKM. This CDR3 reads CASSLLGIGGTRGGYTF. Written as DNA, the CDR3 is TGTGCCAGCAGTTTACTGGGTATCGGGGGAACCCGGGGTGGCTACACCTTC.

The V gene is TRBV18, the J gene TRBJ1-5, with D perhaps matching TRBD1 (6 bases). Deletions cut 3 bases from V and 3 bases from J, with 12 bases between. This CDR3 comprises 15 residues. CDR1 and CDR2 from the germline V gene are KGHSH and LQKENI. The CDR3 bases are TGTGCCAGCTCACCGCGACAGGCCGTCAATCAGCCCCAGCATTTT. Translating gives CASSPRQAVNQPQHF.

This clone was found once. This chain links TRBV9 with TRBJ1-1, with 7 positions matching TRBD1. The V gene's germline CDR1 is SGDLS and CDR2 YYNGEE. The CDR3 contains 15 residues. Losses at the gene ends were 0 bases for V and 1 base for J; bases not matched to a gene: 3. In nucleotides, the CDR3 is TGTGCCAGCAGCGTAGCTCAGGGGGGGAACACTGAAGCTTTCTTT. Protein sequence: CASSVAQGGNTEAFF.

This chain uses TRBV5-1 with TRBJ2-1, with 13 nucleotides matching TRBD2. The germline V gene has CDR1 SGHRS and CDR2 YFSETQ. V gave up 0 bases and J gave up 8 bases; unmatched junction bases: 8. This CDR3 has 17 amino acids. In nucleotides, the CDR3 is TGCGCCAGCAGCTTGGCGCCAACTAGCGGGGGGGCCTATGAGCAGTTCTTC. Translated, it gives CASSLAPTSGGAYEQFF.

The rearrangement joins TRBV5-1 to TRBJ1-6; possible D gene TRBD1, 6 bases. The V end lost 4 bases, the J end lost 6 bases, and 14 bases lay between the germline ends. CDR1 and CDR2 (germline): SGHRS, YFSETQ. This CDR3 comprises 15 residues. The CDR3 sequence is CASSEVQGINSPLHF. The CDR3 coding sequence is TGCGCCAGCAGCGAGGTTCAGGGGATTAATTCACCCCTCCACTTT. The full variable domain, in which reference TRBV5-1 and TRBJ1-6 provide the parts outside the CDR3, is KAGVTQTPRYLIKTRGQQVTLSCSPISGHRSVSWYQQTPGQGLQFLFEYFSETQRNKGNFPGRFSGRQFSNSRSEMNVSTLELGDSALYLCASSEVQGINSPLHFGNGTRLTVT.

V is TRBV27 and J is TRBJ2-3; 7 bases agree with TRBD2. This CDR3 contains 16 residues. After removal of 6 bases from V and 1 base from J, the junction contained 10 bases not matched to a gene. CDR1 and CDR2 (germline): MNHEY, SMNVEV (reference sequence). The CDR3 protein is CASRFIQSGGTDTQYF. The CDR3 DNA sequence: TGTGCCAGCAGATTTATTCAGAGCGGGGGCACAGATACGCAGTATTTT.

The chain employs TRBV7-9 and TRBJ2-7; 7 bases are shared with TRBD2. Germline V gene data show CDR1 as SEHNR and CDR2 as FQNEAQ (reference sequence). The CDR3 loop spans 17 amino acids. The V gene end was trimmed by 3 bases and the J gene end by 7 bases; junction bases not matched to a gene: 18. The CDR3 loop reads CASSLGRGGQGLEEQYF. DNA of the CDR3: TGTGCCAGCAGCTTGGGGCGGGGAGGGCAGGGATTAGAGGAGCAGTACTTC.

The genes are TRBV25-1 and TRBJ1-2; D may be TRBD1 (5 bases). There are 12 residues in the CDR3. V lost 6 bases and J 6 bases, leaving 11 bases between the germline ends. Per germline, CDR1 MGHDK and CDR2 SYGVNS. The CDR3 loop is CASSQGRNGYTF. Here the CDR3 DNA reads TGTGCCAGCAGCCAGGGCCGAAATGGCTACACCTTC.

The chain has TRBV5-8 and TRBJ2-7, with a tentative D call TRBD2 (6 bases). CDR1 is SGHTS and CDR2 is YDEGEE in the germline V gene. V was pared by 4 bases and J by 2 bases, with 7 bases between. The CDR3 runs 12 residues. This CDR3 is CASSPSAYEQYF. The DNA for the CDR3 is TGTGCCAGCAGCCCTAGCGCCTACGAGCAGTACTTC. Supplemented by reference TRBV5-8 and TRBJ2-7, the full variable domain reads EAGVTQSPTHLIKTRGQQATLRCSPISGHTSVYWYQQALGLGLQFLLWYDEGEERNRGNFPPRFSGRQFPNYSSELNVNALELEDSALYLCASSPSAYEQYFGPGTRLTVT.

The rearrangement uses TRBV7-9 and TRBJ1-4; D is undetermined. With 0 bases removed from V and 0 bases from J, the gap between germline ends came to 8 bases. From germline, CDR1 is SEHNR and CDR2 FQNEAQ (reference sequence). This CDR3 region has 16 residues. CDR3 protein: CASSLAGMATNEKLFF. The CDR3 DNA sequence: TGTGCCAGCAGCTTAGCCGGGATGGCAACTAATGAAAAACTGTTTTTT.

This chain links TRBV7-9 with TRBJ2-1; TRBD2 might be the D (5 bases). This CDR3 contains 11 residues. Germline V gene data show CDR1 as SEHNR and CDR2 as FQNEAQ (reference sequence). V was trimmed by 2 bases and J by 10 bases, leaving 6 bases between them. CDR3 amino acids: CASSLSGEQFF. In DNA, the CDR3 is TGTGCCAGCAGCTTATCGGGGGAGCAGTTCTTC.

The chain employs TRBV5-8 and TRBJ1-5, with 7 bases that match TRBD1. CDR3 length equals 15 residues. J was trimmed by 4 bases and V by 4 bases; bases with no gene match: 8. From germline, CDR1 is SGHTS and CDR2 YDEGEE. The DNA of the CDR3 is TGTGCCAGCAGCAATAGACAGGGTTGGAATCAGCCCCAGCATTTT. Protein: CASSNRQGWNQPQHF.

The CDR3 reads CATRPISGGAETQYF. The CDR3 region has the DNA TGTGCCACCAGACCGATATCGGGGGGCGCAGAGACCCAGTACTTC. This chain connects TRBV15 to TRBJ2-5; TRBD2 might be the D (7 bases). V was shortened by 6 bases and J by 4 bases, with 18 bases between the two germline ends. Germline V CDR1 and CDR2: LNHNV, YYDKDF (reference sequence). The CDR3 runs 15 residues.

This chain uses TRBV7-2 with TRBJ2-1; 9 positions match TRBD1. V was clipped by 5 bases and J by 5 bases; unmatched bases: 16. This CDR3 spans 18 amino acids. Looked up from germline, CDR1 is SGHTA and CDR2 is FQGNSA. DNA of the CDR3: TGTGCCAGCAGCCTCAGGAGTGGGACAGGGCGGTTAAACAATGAGCAGTTCTTC. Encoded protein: CASSLRSGTGRLNNEQFF.